Listed below are T cell receptor beta chains from one sample, sequenced in a study of blood T cells in healthy people across ages. TCRdb reprocessed the 5' RACE reads with MiXCR, giving one entry per CDR3 protein. Here the sample spans about 730,000 distinct CDR3 sequences, approximately 43% being singletons. What was sequenced was blood. These receptors all stem from a woman aged 55-70 years in good health. Both conserved end residues are part of each CDR3. Fields, in order: D gene, J gene, clone size, V gene, CDR3 DNA, CDR3 protein. The D gene is left open where the match is weak. The size entry is marked missing in some rows and otherwise reads once, few, many or a size class.

d_gene: TRBD2; j_gene: TRBJ2-7; abundance: few; v_gene: TRBV20-1; CDR3nt: TGCAGTGCTAGAAGGCCCTCTAGCGGGGCGTACGAGCAGTACTTC; CDR3aa: CSARRPSSGAYEQYF
d_gene: TRBD2; j_gene: TRBJ2-7; abundance: few; v_gene: TRBV6-2/TRBV6-3; CDR3nt: TGTGCCAGCAGTTATAGGTGGTCGTCTAGCGGGACCCACGAGCAGTACTTC; CDR3aa: CASSYRWSSSGTHEQYF
d_gene: -; j_gene: TRBJ2-2; abundance: -; v_gene: TRBV27; CDR3nt: TGTGCCAGCAGTTCGAAAGTGGGGGAGCTGTTTTTT; CDR3aa: CASSSKVGELFF
d_gene: -; j_gene: TRBJ1-5; abundance: -; v_gene: TRBV10-3; CDR3nt: TGTGCCATCAGTGACCGAAATCAGCCCCAGCATTTT; CDR3aa: CAISDRNQPQHF
d_gene: TRBD2; j_gene: TRBJ2-7; abundance: few; v_gene: TRBV7-2; CDR3nt: TGTGCCAGCAGACACCCCGGGACTAGCGACTTCTACGAGCAGTACTTC; CDR3aa: CASRHPGTSDFYEQYF
d_gene: TRBD2; j_gene: TRBJ2-7; abundance: -; v_gene: TRBV7-9; CDR3nt: TGTGCCAGCAGCCGTAGCGGGAGTGGTTCTTACGAGCAGTACTTC; CDR3aa: CASSRSGSGSYEQYF
d_gene: -; j_gene: TRBJ2-2; abundance: -; v_gene: TRBV12-3/TRBV12-4; CDR3nt: TGTGCCAGCTTAGGAGGGGCCGGGGAGCTGTTTTTT; CDR3aa: CASLGGAGELFF
d_gene: -; j_gene: TRBJ1-6; abundance: -; v_gene: TRBV20-1; CDR3nt: TGCAGTGCTAGAGAAAGTTGGCAGAGCTCCTATAATTCACCCCTCCACTTT; CDR3aa: CSARESWQSSYNSPLHF
d_gene: -; j_gene: TRBJ2-7; abundance: -; v_gene: TRBV28; CDR3nt: TGTGCCAGCAGGTTATTATCGGGAGTCTCCGAGCAGTACTTC; CDR3aa: CASRLLSGVSEQYF
d_gene: TRBD1; j_gene: TRBJ1-2; abundance: -; v_gene: TRBV9; CDR3nt: TGTGCCAGCAGCGTAGAGGGCAGGGGGAACTATGGCTACACCTTC; CDR3aa: CASSVEGRGNYGYTF
d_gene: TRBD2; j_gene: TRBJ2-7; abundance: few; v_gene: TRBV2; CDR3nt: TGTGCCAGCAAACCGGGACTAGCGGGGTCCTACGAGCAGTACTTC; CDR3aa: CASKPGLAGSYEQYF
d_gene: TRBD2; j_gene: TRBJ2-3; abundance: few; v_gene: TRBV7-2; CDR3nt: TGTGCCAGCAGCTTAGTGGCAGCGGGGGGGCAGGATACGCAGTATTTT; CDR3aa: CASSLVAAGGQDTQYF
d_gene: -; j_gene: TRBJ2-7; abundance: -; v_gene: TRBV4-3; CDR3nt: TGCGCCAGCAGCCAAGACGCAGGGAAAACCTACGAGCAGTACTTC; CDR3aa: CASSQDAGKTYEQYF
d_gene: -; j_gene: TRBJ2-3; abundance: -; v_gene: TRBV19; CDR3nt: TGTGCCAGTAGTATAGATCAGGGACCGGGCACAGATACGCAGTATTTT; CDR3aa: CASSIDQGPGTDTQYF
d_gene: TRBD2; j_gene: TRBJ2-3; abundance: -; v_gene: TRBV4-2; CDR3nt: TGTGCCAGCAGCCAAGATTCGACTAGCGGGGGCACAGATACGCAGTATTTT; CDR3aa: CASSQDSTSGGTDTQYF
d_gene: -; j_gene: TRBJ2-3; abundance: -; v_gene: TRBV30; CDR3nt: TGTGCCTGGATGGGGGCCACAGATACGCAGTATTTT; CDR3aa: CAWMGATDTQYF
d_gene: TRBD1; j_gene: TRBJ2-3; abundance: many; v_gene: TRBV20-1; CDR3nt: TGCAGTGCAATACCAACAGGGGATTTGTCTTATACGCAGTATTTT; CDR3aa: CSAIPTGDLSYTQYF
d_gene: TRBD2; j_gene: TRBJ2-7; abundance: -; v_gene: TRBV12-3/TRBV12-4; CDR3nt: TGTGCCAGCAGGCTTAGCGGGAGGACCGACGAGCAGTACTTC; CDR3aa: CASRLSGRTDEQYF
d_gene: -; j_gene: TRBJ2-7; abundance: few; v_gene: TRBV9; CDR3nt: TGTGCCAGCAGCGTAGCGGGGGGCGAAGGGTACGAGCAGTACTTC; CDR3aa: CASSVAGGEGYEQYF
d_gene: TRBD1; j_gene: TRBJ1-5; abundance: few; v_gene: TRBV20-1; CDR3nt: TGCAGTGCTAGAGACACCGAGGGGGCGCAAGAAAATCAGCCCCAGCATTTT; CDR3aa: CSARDTEGAQENQPQHF
d_gene: -; j_gene: TRBJ2-1; abundance: many; v_gene: TRBV12-3/TRBV12-4; CDR3nt: TGTGCCAGCAGTTTACGGAATGAGCAGTTCTTC; CDR3aa: CASSLRNEQFF
d_gene: TRBD1; j_gene: TRBJ2-7; abundance: few; v_gene: TRBV6-5; CDR3nt: TGTGCCAGCAGCCGTTCCGGACAGGGGAACGAGCAGTACTTC; CDR3aa: CASSRSGQGNEQYF
d_gene: -; j_gene: TRBJ2-7; abundance: -; v_gene: TRBV4-2; CDR3nt: TGTGCCAGCAGCCAACAAGGAGTCGAGCAGTACTTC; CDR3aa: CASSQQGVEQYF
d_gene: -; j_gene: TRBJ2-7; abundance: once; v_gene: TRBV9; CDR3nt: TGTGCCAGCAGCGACTCCAGCCTGAGGAACTACGAGCAGTACTTC; CDR3aa: CASSDSSLRNYEQYF
d_gene: -; j_gene: TRBJ2-5; abundance: few; v_gene: TRBV10-3; CDR3nt: TGTGCCATCAAGGGAGAGACCCAGTACTTC; CDR3aa: CAIKGETQYF
d_gene: -; j_gene: TRBJ1-5; abundance: few; v_gene: TRBV6-2/TRBV6-3; CDR3nt: TGTGCCAGCAGCCGAGGACCATCCAGCAATCAGCCCCAGCATTTT; CDR3aa: CASSRGPSSNQPQHF
d_gene: -; j_gene: TRBJ2-3; abundance: -; v_gene: TRBV20-1; CDR3nt: TGCAGTGCTGACAAGACTAGCACAGATACGCAGTATTTT; CDR3aa: CSADKTSTDTQYF
d_gene: -; j_gene: TRBJ2-2; abundance: -; v_gene: TRBV27; CDR3nt: TGTGCCAGCAGTTTATCCCCCCGAAACACCGGGGAGCTGTTTTTT; CDR3aa: CASSLSPRNTGELFF
d_gene: -; j_gene: TRBJ1-2; abundance: -; v_gene: TRBV28; CDR3nt: TGTGCCAGCAGGGGGCCCCTGGAGGGCTACACCTTC; CDR3aa: CASRGPLEGYTF
d_gene: -; j_gene: TRBJ1-2; abundance: -; v_gene: TRBV9; CDR3nt: TGTGCCAGCAGCGTGGTGAACTATGGCTACACCTTC; CDR3aa: CASSVVNYGYTF
d_gene: -; j_gene: TRBJ2-1; abundance: -; v_gene: TRBV11-3; CDR3nt: TGTGCCAGCAGCTTAGGGGACTTTTACTACAATGAGCAGTTCTTC; CDR3aa: CASSLGDFYYNEQFF
d_gene: -; j_gene: TRBJ1-2; abundance: -; v_gene: TRBV27; CDR3nt: TGTGCCAGCAGCCCAGGAGTACCCTATGGCTACACCTTC; CDR3aa: CASSPGVPYGYTF
d_gene: -; j_gene: TRBJ2-7; abundance: -; v_gene: TRBV27; CDR3nt: TGTGCCAGCAGTTACAAGCAGGCAGGTTACGAGCAGTACTTC; CDR3aa: CASSYKQAGYEQYF
d_gene: -; j_gene: TRBJ2-3; abundance: -; v_gene: TRBV7-6; CDR3nt: TGTGCCAGCAGCCGAGCAGCTCGCACAGATACGCAGTATTTT; CDR3aa: CASSRAARTDTQYF
d_gene: -; j_gene: TRBJ2-7; abundance: -; v_gene: TRBV7-8; CDR3nt: TGTGCCAGCAGCTTACCCACCCCGGGCCCCTACGAGCAGTACTTC; CDR3aa: CASSLPTPGPYEQYF
d_gene: TRBD2; j_gene: TRBJ2-1; abundance: -; v_gene: TRBV11-2; CDR3nt: TGTGCCAGCAGCTTAAAAGGACTAGCGGGAGGCAGCTCCTACAATGAGCAGTTCTTC; CDR3aa: CASSLKGLAGGSSYNEQFF
d_gene: -; j_gene: TRBJ1-4; abundance: few; v_gene: TRBV5-1; CDR3nt: TGCGCCAGCACCCCCGGAACTCTTAATGAAAAACTGTTTTTT; CDR3aa: CASTPGTLNEKLFF
d_gene: -; j_gene: TRBJ1-3; abundance: -; v_gene: TRBV4-3; CDR3nt: TGCGCCAGCAGCCAAGAACCCACGGACTCTGGAAACACCATATATTTT; CDR3aa: CASSQEPTDSGNTIYF
d_gene: TRBD2; j_gene: TRBJ2-5; abundance: -; v_gene: TRBV20-1; CDR3nt: TGCAGTGCTAGACATGCGGGGGAGCCTAAAGAGACCCAGTACTTC; CDR3aa: CSARHAGEPKETQYF
d_gene: -; j_gene: TRBJ1-1; abundance: -; v_gene: TRBV9; CDR3nt: TGTGCCAGCAGCGGAGCTCCGAACACTGAAGCTTTCTTT; CDR3aa: CASSGAPNTEAFF
d_gene: -; j_gene: TRBJ2-2; abundance: -; v_gene: TRBV4-3; CDR3nt: TGCGCCAGCAGCCAAGGAAGAGTGAGCGTCACCGGGGAGCTGTTTTTT; CDR3aa: CASSQGRVSVTGELFF
d_gene: TRBD2; j_gene: TRBJ2-4; abundance: -; v_gene: TRBV7-8; CDR3nt: TGTGCCAGCAGCTTAGATGACGGCGGGAGGGCGGACATTCAGTACTTC; CDR3aa: CASSLDDGGRADIQYF
d_gene: TRBD2; j_gene: TRBJ2-1; abundance: -; v_gene: TRBV7-2; CDR3nt: TGTGCCAGCAGCTCCGGGACTAGCGGCCTCAATGAGCAGTTCTTC; CDR3aa: CASSSGTSGLNEQFF
d_gene: TRBD2; j_gene: TRBJ2-3; abundance: -; v_gene: TRBV7-2; CDR3nt: TGTGCCAGCAGCTCGCCGACTAGCGGGGTTCTCACAGATACGCAGTATTTT; CDR3aa: CASSSPTSGVLTDTQYF
d_gene: -; j_gene: TRBJ2-7; abundance: -; v_gene: TRBV27; CDR3nt: TGTGCCAGCAGTTTAAATCGTATTGGGGGGAGCTACGAGCAGTACTTC; CDR3aa: CASSLNRIGGSYEQYF
d_gene: -; j_gene: TRBJ2-3; abundance: -; v_gene: TRBV6-5; CDR3nt: TGTGCCAGCAGTTACTGGTTGCCAGGGCGCACAGATACGCAGTATTTT; CDR3aa: CASSYWLPGRTDTQYF
d_gene: TRBD1; j_gene: TRBJ1-1; abundance: few; v_gene: TRBV4-3; CDR3nt: TGCGCCAGCAGCCAAGATGGACAGGGTCGAAACACTGAAGCTTTCTTT; CDR3aa: CASSQDGQGRNTEAFF
d_gene: -; j_gene: TRBJ2-7; abundance: -; v_gene: TRBV20-1; CDR3nt: TGCAGTGCGCGAAACAGGCGCGAGCAGTACTTC; CDR3aa: CSARNRREQYF
d_gene: TRBD2; j_gene: TRBJ2-1; abundance: -; v_gene: TRBV20-1; CDR3nt: TGCAGTGCTAGAGATGGAGGGCTAGCGGGAGCCCTCTCCTACAATGAGCAGTTCTTC; CDR3aa: CSARDGGLAGALSYNEQFF
d_gene: -; j_gene: TRBJ2-5; abundance: few; v_gene: TRBV11-2; CDR3nt: TGTGCCAGCAGCTTTCCGGGACTTAAAGAGACCCAGTACTTC; CDR3aa: CASSFPGLKETQYF
d_gene: TRBD2; j_gene: TRBJ2-5; abundance: -; v_gene: TRBV6-2/TRBV6-3; CDR3nt: TGTGCCAGCACCCGAGGACTAGCGGGAGGCGAGAATGAGCAGTACTTC; CDR3aa: CASTRGLAGGENEQYF
d_gene: TRBD2; j_gene: TRBJ2-3; abundance: -; v_gene: TRBV20-1; CDR3nt: TGCAGTGTAGGGACTAGCTCCGGCACAGATACGCAGTATTTT; CDR3aa: CSVGTSSGTDTQYF
d_gene: TRBD2; j_gene: TRBJ2-1; abundance: -; v_gene: TRBV9; CDR3nt: TGTGCCAGCAGCGGACGTAGGACTAGCGAGTACAATGAGCAGTTCTTC; CDR3aa: CASSGRRTSEYNEQFF
d_gene: -; j_gene: TRBJ2-1; abundance: -; v_gene: TRBV2; CDR3nt: TGTGCCAGCAGTGAAAGTAAGTGGTCCTACAATGAGCAGTTCTTC; CDR3aa: CASSESKWSYNEQFF
d_gene: TRBD2; j_gene: TRBJ2-5; abundance: few; v_gene: TRBV6-6; CDR3nt: TGTGCCAGCAGCACCCGACTAGCGGGAGGGTACAATGAGCAGTACTTC; CDR3aa: CASSTRLAGGYNEQYF
d_gene: -; j_gene: TRBJ2-1; abundance: -; v_gene: TRBV20-1; CDR3nt: TGCAGTGCTAGAGATAGGAGGGGGGGCATCAATGAGCAGTTCTTC; CDR3aa: CSARDRRGGINEQFF
d_gene: -; j_gene: TRBJ1-2; abundance: few; v_gene: TRBV4-3; CDR3nt: TGCGCCAGCAGCCAAGATTTGTTGGTGGTGAGCTATGGCTACACCTTC; CDR3aa: CASSQDLLVVSYGYTF
d_gene: TRBD2; j_gene: TRBJ2-5; abundance: -; v_gene: TRBV3-1; CDR3nt: TGTGCCAGCAGCCAATCATCCGCGGGGCTAGCGGGACAAGAGACCCAGTACTTC; CDR3aa: CASSQSSAGLAGQETQYF
d_gene: -; j_gene: TRBJ2-3; abundance: once; v_gene: TRBV11-2; CDR3nt: TGTGCCAGCAGCTTAGACCACCTCTTTAGGGGGACTAGCACAGATACGCAGTATTTT; CDR3aa: CASSLDHLFRGTSTDTQYF